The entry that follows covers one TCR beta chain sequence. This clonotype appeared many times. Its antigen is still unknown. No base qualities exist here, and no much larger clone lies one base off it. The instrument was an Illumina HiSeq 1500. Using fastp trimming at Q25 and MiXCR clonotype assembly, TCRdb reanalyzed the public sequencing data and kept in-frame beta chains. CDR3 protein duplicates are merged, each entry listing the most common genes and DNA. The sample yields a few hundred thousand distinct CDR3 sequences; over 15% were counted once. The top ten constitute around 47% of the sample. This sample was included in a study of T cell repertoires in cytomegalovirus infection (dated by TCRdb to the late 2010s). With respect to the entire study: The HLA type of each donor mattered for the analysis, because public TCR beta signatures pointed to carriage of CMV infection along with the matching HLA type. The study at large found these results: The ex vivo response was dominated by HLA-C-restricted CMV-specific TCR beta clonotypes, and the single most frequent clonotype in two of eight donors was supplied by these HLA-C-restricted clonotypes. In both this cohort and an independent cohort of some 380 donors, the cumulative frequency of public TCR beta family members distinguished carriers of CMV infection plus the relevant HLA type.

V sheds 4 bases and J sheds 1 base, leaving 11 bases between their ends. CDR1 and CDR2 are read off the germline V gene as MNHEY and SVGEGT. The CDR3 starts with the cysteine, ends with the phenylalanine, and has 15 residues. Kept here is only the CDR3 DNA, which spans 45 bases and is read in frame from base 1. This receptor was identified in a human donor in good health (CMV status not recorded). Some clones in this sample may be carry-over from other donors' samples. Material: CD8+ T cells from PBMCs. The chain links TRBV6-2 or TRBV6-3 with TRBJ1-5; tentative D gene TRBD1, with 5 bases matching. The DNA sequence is TGTGCCAGCAGTTCACTCCAGGGAAGCAATCAGCCCCAGCATTTT. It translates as CASSSLQGSNQPQHF.